The T cell receptor (beta chain) described here comes from a study of regulatory T cells in long-lasting Graves disease. CDR3 length: 12 amino acids. CDR1 and CDR2 (germline): MDHEN, SYDVKM. V shed 6 bases, J shed 10 bases, and the junction held 6 bases outside the gene matches. This clonotype was counted ten times or more. Libraries of TCR beta came from iRepertoire HTBI primers plus Arm-PCR of CDR3 regions. In TCRdb, the multiplex PCR reads were re-called with MiXCR into one record per CDR3 protein. This table holds hundreds of thousands of distinct CDR3 sequences, roughly 14% found once. Sample time point: newly diagnosed GD, antithyroid drugs for less than 3 months. Scientists built the TCR library using RNA that was extracted from PBMCs. These data were also filed under a second study, of T cells in Graves' hyperthyroidism and ophthalmopathy.

Specimen: peripheral blood mononuclear cells (PBMCs), collected at new diagnosis, from a patient treated with antithyroid drugs. This TCR derives from a man younger than 45 with Graves disease. V and J are TRBV28 and TRBJ2-1; the match to TRBD2 covers 7 bases. CDR3 protein: CASRLPGLEQFF. The DNA of the CDR3 is TGTGCCAGCAGGCTACCGGGACTAGAGCAGTTCTTC.